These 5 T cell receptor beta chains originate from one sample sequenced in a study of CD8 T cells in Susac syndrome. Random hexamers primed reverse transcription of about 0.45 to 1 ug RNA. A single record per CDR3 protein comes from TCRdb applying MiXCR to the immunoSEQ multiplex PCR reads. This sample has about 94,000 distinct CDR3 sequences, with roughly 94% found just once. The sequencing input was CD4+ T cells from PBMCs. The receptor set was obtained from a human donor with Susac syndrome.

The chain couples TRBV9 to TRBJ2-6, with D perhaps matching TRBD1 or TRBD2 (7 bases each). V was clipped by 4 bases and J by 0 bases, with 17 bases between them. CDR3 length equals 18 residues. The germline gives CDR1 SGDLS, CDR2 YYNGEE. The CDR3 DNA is TGTGCCAGCAGCCCCACAGGGGAGGGGAGCTCTGGGGCCAACGTCCTGACTTTC. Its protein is CASSPTGEGSSGANVLTF.

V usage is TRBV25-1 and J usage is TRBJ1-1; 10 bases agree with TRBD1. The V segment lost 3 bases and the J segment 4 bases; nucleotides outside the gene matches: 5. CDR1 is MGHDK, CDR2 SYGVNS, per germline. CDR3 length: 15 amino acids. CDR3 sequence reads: CASSDRDRGGTEAFF. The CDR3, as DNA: TGTGCCAGCAGTGATCGGGACAGGGGTGGCACTGAAGCTTTCTTT.

This chain's CDR3 is CASSGHTKETQYF. The CDR3 DNA reads TGTGCCAGCAGCGGACATACGAAAGAGACCCAGTACTTC. This chain uses TRBV5-8 with TRBJ2-5, with D possibly matching TRBD1 (5 bases). Germline V gene data show CDR1 as SGHTS and CDR2 as YDEGEE. Trimming removed 4 bases from V and 3 bases from J, with 10 bases in between. This CDR3 has 13 amino acids.

The DNA for the CDR3 is TGTGCCAGCAGCCTCGGGGACAGGGTCAACACAGATACGCAGTATTTT. It specifies CASSLGDRVNTDTQYF. V gene TRBV7-9 combines with J gene TRBJ2-3; 9 positions match TRBD1. Per germline, CDR1 SEHNR and CDR2 FQNEAQ (reference sequence). The length of the CDR3 is 16 residues. J lost 2 bases, V lost 5 bases, and 8 bases had no gene match.

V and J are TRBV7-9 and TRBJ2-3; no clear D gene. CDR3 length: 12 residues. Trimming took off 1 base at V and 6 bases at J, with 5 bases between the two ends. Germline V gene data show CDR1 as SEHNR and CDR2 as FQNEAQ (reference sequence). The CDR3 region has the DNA TGTGCCAGCAGCTTAGTCTCTGATACGCAGTATTTT. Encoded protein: CASSLVSDTQYF.